Shown below are 20 T cell receptor beta chains from a single sample sequenced in a study of CD8+ T cells in alopecia areata. The sequencing template was cDNA reverse transcribed from extracted RNA. Assay used: immunoSEQ multiplex PCR; TCRdb lists only in-frame clones, some missing. Of 200,000 or so clones listed, approximately 38% are singletons. Treatment in this sample: oral pan-JAK inhibitor, 5-10 mg twice daily. The sequencing used CD4+ T cells sorted from blood, collected between weeks 30 and 35, from a patient treated with tofacitinib. The receptor source for this set is a human donor with alopecia areata.

The chain links TRBV4-1 to TRBJ2-3; weak D call: TRBD1 (6 bases). Germline CDR1 is MGHRA and CDR2 is YSYEKL. The V end lost 0 bases, the J end lost 6 bases, and 13 bases lay between the germline ends. The CDR3 loop spans 15 amino acids. CDR3 coding DNA: TGCGCCAGCAGCCAAGATAGTTCAGGGGCGGATACGCAGTATTTT. As protein: CASSQDSSGADTQYF.

This clone was counted between two and nine times. The junction departs from germline at one end; a sequencing error may be responsible. V and J are TRBV27 and TRBJ1-5; 9 nucleotides agree with TRBD1. The germline CDR1 and CDR2 sequences are MNHEY and SMNVEV (reference sequence). The CDR3 loop spans 16 amino acids. The CDR3 DNA follows: TGTGCCAGCAGTTCCGCTGACTTCCGACACGGACAGGGGTTGAATTTT. This sequence encodes CASSSADFRHGQGLNF.

V gene TRBV5-4 combines with J gene TRBJ1-2, with D perhaps matching TRBD1 (5 bases). The CDR3 runs 14 residues. The V gene's germline CDR1 is SGHNT and CDR2 YYREEE (reference sequence). V was pared by 6 bases and J by 6 bases, with 18 bases between. As DNA, the CDR3 is TGTGCCAGCAAGCTCGGGGCAAGGGATAATGGCTACACCTTC. Encoded protein: CASKLGARDNGYTF. Full variable domain (missing parts from reference TRBV5-4 and TRBJ1-2): ETGVTQSPTHLIKTRGQQVTLRCSSQSGHNTVSWYQQALGQGPQFIFQYYREEENGRGNFPPRFSGLQFPNYSSELNVNALELDDSALYLCASKLGARDNGYTFGSGTRLTVV.

The chain is built from TRBV29-1 and TRBJ2-3; TRBD2 matches 7 bases. With V trimmed by 4 bases and J by 4 bases, 8 bases remained unmatched. This CDR3 contains 14 residues. CDR1 and CDR2 (germline): SQVTM, ANQGSEA. The CDR3: CSVAKTSNPDTQYF. DNA for the CDR3: TGCAGCGTTGCTAAGACTAGCAATCCAGATACGCAGTATTTT.

This clone has only a few counts. J is TRBJ2-7 and V is TRBV30, with D maybe TRBD1 (5 bases). Trimming took 0 bases from V and 2 from J, leaving 5 bases between them. In germline, CDR1 is GTSNPN, CDR2 SVGIG (reference sequence). CDR3 size: 12 residues. The DNA for the CDR3 is TGTGCCTGGAGTGTAGGGGCCTACGAGCAGTACTTC. Residues: CAWSVGAYEQYF.

The rearrangement uses TRBV6-5 and TRBJ1-1, with D uncertain. The germline V gene has CDR1 MNHEY and CDR2 SVGAGI. The ends were cut back, 6 bases at V and 3 bases at J, with 14 bases in the middle. The CDR3 totals 14 residues. The DNA for the CDR3 is TGTGCCAGCAGCAGTTGGGGTTCGGACACTGAAGCTTTCTTT. Translating gives CASSSWGSDTEAFF.

The rearrangement uses TRBV5-6 and TRBJ2-5, with D perhaps matching TRBD1 (6 bases). V lost 4 bases and J 2 bases, leaving 9 bases between the germline ends. The CDR3 is 13 amino acids. Germline CDR1 and CDR2: SGHDT and YYEEEE. CDR3 nucleotide sequence: TGTGCCAGCAGCCGAGGACAGCAAGAGACCCAGTACTTC. Protein product: CASSRGQQETQYF.

The chain couples TRBV19 to TRBJ1-2; D uncertain. The CDR3 totals 11 residues. Between the trimmed V and J ends, which lost 3 bases and 4 bases, there was a span of 3 bases. From germline, CDR1 is LNHDA and CDR2 SQIVND (reference sequence). The CDR3 nucleotides are TGTGCCAGTAGTATCTTCTATGGCTACACCTTC. This gives the protein CASSIFYGYTF. Full variable domain (missing parts from reference TRBV19 and TRBJ1-2): DGGITQSPKYLFRKEGQNVTLSCEQNLNHDAMYWYRQDPGQGLRLIYYSQIVNDFQKGDIAEGYSVSREKKESFPLTVTSAQKNPTAFYLCASSIFYGYTFGSGTRLTVV.

The sample holds a few counts of this clone. V is TRBV7-3 and J is TRBJ2-1; D is undetermined. Germline V CDR1 and CDR2: SGHTA, FQGTGA. The CDR3 is made up of 15 amino acids. The ends were cut back, 4 bases at V and 0 bases at J, with 10 bases in the middle. Written as DNA, the CDR3 is TGTGCCAGCAGCTCGGCCCCTGGCTCCTACAATGAGCAGTTCTTC. It specifies CASSSAPGSYNEQFF.

This rearrangement joins TRBV27 to TRBJ2-1; 14 nucleotides line up with TRBD2. With 8 bases clipped from V and 6 bases from J, the junction kept 3 bases outside the gene matches. CDR3 length: 14 residues. The germline V gene encodes CDR1 MNHEY and CDR2 SMNVEV (reference sequence). The CDR3 DNA reads TGTGCCAGCTGGACTAGCGGGGGGACCAATGAGCAGTTCTTC. This translates into CASWTSGGTNEQFF.

The V and J genes are TRBV7-6 and TRBJ1-2, with D possibly TRBD1 on 5 matching bases. V was pared by 4 bases and J by 7 bases, with 13 bases between. Germline V CDR1 and CDR2: SGHVS, FNYEAQ. The CDR3 has 13 residues. The CDR3 region is CASSSGTGLGYTF. CDR3 nucleotides: TGTGCCAGCAGCTCCGGGACGGGTCTTGGCTACACCTTC.

There are a few counts of this clone. The J gene is TRBJ2-7, the V gene TRBV29-1; D gene unclear. CDR1 and CDR2 (germline): SQVTM, ANQGSEA. CDR3 length equals 12 residues. Trimming removed 5 bases from V and 0 bases from J, with 8 bases in between. Here the CDR3 reads CSVTPSSYEQYF. The DNA for the CDR3 is TGCAGCGTTACCCCGAGCTCCTACGAGCAGTACTTC.

The chain has TRBV30 and TRBJ1-1; D gene ambiguous. The CDR3 has 13 residues. The V gene lost 2 bases and the J gene lost 3 bases, with 10 bases spanning the gap. Germline values: CDR1 GTSNPN, CDR2 SVGIG (reference sequence). The CDR3 sequence is CAWSTRVDTEAFF. CDR3 DNA sequence: TGTGCCTGGAGTACGAGGGTTGACACTGAAGCTTTCTTT.

This chain uses TRBV29-1 with TRBJ2-1, with D perhaps matching TRBD1 (6 bases). Trimming shortened V by 7 bases and J by 7 bases, and 20 bases separated the two germline ends. The CDR3 runs 14 residues. Germline CDR1 and CDR2: SQVTM and ANQGSEA. The CDR3 coding sequence is TGCAGCGGATCGAGGGGGACGGTATCTAATGAGCAGTTCTTC. Translation gives CSGSRGTVSNEQFF.

The chain links TRBV7-9 to TRBJ1-2; D might be TRBD1 (5 bases). CDR1 is SEHNR and CDR2 is FQNEAQ in the germline V gene (reference sequence). Trimming removed 5 bases at V and 2 bases at J, with 15 bases between. The CDR3 spans 15 residues. The DNA of the CDR3 is TGTGCCAGCAGCCCCCCTGACAGATTAAACTATGGCTACACCTTC. It codes for CASSPPDRLNYGYTF.

This clone showed up just a few times. The J gene is TRBJ2-2, the V gene TRBV2; TRBD2 matches at 10 bases. This CDR3 is built from 16 residues. Germline V CDR1 and CDR2: SNHLY, FYNNEI. V was clipped by 2 bases and J by 7 bases; unmatched bases: 7. Written as DNA, the CDR3 is TGTGCCAGCAGTGAACAGCTAGCGGGAGTAGGCGGGGAGCTGTTTTTT. Amino acid sequence: CASSEQLAGVGGELFF.

J is TRBJ1-2 and V is TRBV5-1; D gene ambiguous. From germline, CDR1 is SGHRS and CDR2 YFSETQ. Deletions cut 0 bases from V and 4 bases from J, with 4 bases between. This CDR3 spans 12 amino acids. This chain's CDR3 is CASSLASYGYTF. The DNA of the CDR3 is TGCGCCAGCAGCTTGGCCAGCTATGGCTACACCTTC.

V usage is TRBV30 and J usage is TRBJ2-2; maybe TRBD1 (6 bases). The CDR3 is made up of 15 amino acids. CDR1 is GTSNPN and CDR2 is SVGIG in the germline V gene (reference sequence). V lost 3 bases to trimming and J lost 2 bases, with 13 bases between them. This chain's CDR3 is CAWSRGRANTGELFF. The CDR3 DNA sequence: TGTGCCTGGAGCAGGGGCAGGGCCAACACCGGGGAGCTGTTTTTT.

Note on this clone: In the same sample, other DNA sequences code for this CDR3. The chain employs TRBV18 and TRBJ2-7; 7 bases match TRBD1. V shed 3 bases, J shed 2 bases, and the junction held 1 base outside the gene matches. The CDR3 contains 13 residues. Germline-derived CDR1 and CDR2 are KGHSH and LQKENI. This CDR3 reads CASSPGQTYEQYF. In DNA, the CDR3 is TGTGCCAGCTCACCGGGACAGACCTACGAGCAGTACTTC.

This clone has only a few counts. V is TRBV29-1 and J is TRBJ2-3, with 10 bases aligning to TRBD1. Trimming cost V 7 bases and J 5 bases; bases outside gene matches: 9. The CDR3 is 14 residues long. From germline, CDR1 is SQVTM and CDR2 ANQGSEA. In DNA, the CDR3 is TGCAGCGGACACCGACAGGGGGCTGGAGATACGCAGTATTTT. It translates to CSGHRQGAGDTQYF.